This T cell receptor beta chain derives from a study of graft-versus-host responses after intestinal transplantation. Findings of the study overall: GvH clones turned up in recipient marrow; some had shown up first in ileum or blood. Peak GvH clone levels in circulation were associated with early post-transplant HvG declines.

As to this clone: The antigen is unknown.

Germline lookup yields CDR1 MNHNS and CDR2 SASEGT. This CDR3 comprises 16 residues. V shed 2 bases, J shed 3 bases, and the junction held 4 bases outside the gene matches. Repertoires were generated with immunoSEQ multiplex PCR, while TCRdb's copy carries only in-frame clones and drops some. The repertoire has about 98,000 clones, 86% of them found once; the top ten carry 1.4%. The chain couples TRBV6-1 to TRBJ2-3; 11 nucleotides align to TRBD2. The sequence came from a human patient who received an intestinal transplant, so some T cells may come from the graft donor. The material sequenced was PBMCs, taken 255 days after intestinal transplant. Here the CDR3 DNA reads TGTGCCAGCAGTGAATGGGCTAGCGGGAGGACAGATACGCAGTATTTT. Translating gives CASSEWASGRTDTQYF.